Sequencing of this TCR beta chain was carried out in a study of a mutant IDH1 vaccine in newly diagnosed glioma. Looking at the study overall: Patients received eight vaccinations in weeks 1, 3, 5, 7, 11, 15, 19, 23. Most patients had radiochemotherapy with temozolomide before enrollment; others had one alone. Study-wide results and limits: Of all patients, around 94% showed vaccine-induced immune responses.

Time point indicated: week 5, during vaccination. All doses held 300 ug of mutant IDH1 20-mer peptide, with topical imiquimod. Comment on this clone: The antigen is undetermined.

This CDR3 spans 14 amino acids. Trimming took 4 bases from V and 8 from J, leaving 17 bases between them. From germline, CDR1 is SGHRS and CDR2 YFSETQ. The method was immunoSEQ multiplex PCR; TCRdb's version includes in-frame clones alone and lacks a portion of them. This table holds roughly 28,000 clones, 89% found once. This receptor was obtained from a man between 18 and 29 years old with glioma. Sequenced material: PBMCs, taken from a glioma patient whose treatment included an IDH1 peptide vaccine. This chain uses TRBV5-1 with TRBJ2-3; D tentatively reads TRBD1 or TRBD2 (5 bases each). The CDR3 bases are TGCGCCAGCAGCACAGGACTGGGAGAGGTTACGCAGTATTTT. Protein product: CASSTGLGEVTQYF.